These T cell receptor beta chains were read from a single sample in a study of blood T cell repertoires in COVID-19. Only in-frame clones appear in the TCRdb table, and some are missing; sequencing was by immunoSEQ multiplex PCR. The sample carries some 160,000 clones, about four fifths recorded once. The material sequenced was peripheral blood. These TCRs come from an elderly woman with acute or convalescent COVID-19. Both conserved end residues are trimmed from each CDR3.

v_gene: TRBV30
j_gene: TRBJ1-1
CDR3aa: AWSPGQVPSEAF

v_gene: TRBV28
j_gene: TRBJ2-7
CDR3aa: ASSDVGRMSSYEQY

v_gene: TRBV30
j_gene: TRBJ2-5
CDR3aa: AWRGGETQY

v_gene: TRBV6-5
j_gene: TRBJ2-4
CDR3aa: ASSYSPYLAKNIQY

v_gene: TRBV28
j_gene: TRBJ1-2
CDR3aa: ATRRRGQGYGYT

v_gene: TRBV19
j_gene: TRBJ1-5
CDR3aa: ASLGREVGNQPQH

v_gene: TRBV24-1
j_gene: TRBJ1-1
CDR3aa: ATSEGHKNTEAF

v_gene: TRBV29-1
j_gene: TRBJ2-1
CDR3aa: SVDQQGAGNEQF

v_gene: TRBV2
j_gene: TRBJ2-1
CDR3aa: ASSGAFGGAYNEQF

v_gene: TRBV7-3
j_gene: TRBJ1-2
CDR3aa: ASSTGTGTGYT

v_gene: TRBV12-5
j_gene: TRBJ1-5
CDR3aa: ASGRGTRNQPQH

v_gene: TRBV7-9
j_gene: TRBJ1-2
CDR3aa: ASSLLGRGLYYGYT

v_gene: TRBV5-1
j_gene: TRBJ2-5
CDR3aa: ASSLGTGVETQY

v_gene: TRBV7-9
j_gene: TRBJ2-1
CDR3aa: ASSLAGASGGAHEQF

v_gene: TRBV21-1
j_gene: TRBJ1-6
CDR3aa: AGADSPLH

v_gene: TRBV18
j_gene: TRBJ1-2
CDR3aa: ASSPPNRVGYT

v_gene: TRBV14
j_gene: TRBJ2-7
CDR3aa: ASSKDRSPTSEQY

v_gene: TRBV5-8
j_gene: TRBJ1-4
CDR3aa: ASSLGQGGEKLF

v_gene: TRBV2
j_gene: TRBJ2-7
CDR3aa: ASSPTRDRSSYEQY

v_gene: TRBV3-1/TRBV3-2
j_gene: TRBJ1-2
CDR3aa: ASSHVLLNYGYT

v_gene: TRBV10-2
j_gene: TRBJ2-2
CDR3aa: ASRLAGGRGTGELF

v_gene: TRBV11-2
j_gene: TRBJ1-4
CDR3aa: ASSRRGGKLF

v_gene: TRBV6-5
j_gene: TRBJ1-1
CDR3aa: ASSLQGASTEAF

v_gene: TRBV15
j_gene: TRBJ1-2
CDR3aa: ATSMGASGYT

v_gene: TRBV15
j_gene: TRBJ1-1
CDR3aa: ATSWTGGTEAF

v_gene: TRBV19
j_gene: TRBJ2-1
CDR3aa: ATHPGQGLGNNNNEQF

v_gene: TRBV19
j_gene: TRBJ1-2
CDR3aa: ASSTTTLTGAYGYT

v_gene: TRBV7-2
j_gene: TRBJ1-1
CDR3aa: ASSPAGGLGSEAF

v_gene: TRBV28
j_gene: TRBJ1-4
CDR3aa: ASSLQGLNEKLF

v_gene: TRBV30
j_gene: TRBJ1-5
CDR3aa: AWSTQDYQPQH

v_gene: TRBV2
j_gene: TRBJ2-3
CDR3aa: ASSVGGGGGLDTQY

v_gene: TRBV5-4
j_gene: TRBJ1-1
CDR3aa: ASSPQQGSGTEAF

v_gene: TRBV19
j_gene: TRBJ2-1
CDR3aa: ASSIRLAGVGNEQF

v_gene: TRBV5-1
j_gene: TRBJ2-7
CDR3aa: ASSLGPRDRDYEQY

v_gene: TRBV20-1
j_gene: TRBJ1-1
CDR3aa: SAGPQEAF

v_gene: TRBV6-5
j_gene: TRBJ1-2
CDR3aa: ASSYTSYRGKDGYT

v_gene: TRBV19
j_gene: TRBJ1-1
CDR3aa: ASSTDSYGTEAF

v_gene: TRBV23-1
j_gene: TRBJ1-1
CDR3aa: ASSHPGTLNTEAF

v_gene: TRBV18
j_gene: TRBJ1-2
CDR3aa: ASSPVTGGFGGYT

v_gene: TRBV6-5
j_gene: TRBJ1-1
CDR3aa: ASRQTANWNTEAF

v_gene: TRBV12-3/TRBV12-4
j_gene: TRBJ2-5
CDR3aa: ASSAYREETQY

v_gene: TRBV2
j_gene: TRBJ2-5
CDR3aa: ASSPRGAQY

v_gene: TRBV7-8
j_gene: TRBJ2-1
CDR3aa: ASSHEVESAGKF

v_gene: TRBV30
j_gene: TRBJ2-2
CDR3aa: AWSVNRGGELF

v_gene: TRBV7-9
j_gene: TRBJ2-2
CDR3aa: ASSSGRAGELF

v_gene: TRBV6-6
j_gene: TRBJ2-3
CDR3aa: ASSTVAGGKY

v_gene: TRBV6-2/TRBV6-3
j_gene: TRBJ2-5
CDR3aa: ASSYGDRGETQY

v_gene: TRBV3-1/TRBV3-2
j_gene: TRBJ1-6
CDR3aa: ASSPAGGNSPLH

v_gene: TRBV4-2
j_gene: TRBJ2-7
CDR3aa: ASSQDVRGGYEQY

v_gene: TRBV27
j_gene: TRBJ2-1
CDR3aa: ASSLRTSGASYNEQF

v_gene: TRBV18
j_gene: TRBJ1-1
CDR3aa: ASSPQGEYAF

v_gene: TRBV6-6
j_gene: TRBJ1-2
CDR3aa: ASSQSGLNGYT